The T cell receptor (beta chain) described here comes from a study of blood T cell repertoires in COVID-19. Study-level information: Sources were T cells, B-cell-depleted T cells, or PBMCs; the material itself was cDNA or gDNA.

Original handling: Reference gene primer amplification gave estimated nucleated cell counts. The data were produced by immunoSEQ multiplex PCR, yet TCRdb's version contains in-frame clones alone and is incomplete. The V and J calls and clone size are taken from that table; D and trimming were inferred from the DNA. Of 140,000 to 150,000 clones in the sample, over 75% are singletons; the top ten hold roughly an eighth. Followed over time, Seattle patients had been enrolled while infection was active. Sequenced material: peripheral blood. The sequence was obtained from a man between 18 and 35 years old with COVID-19, enrolled during active disease.

The CDR3 DNA sequence: TGTGCCACCAGCAGAGGTTTTGGACTAAACACCGGGGAGCTGTTTTTT. Encoded protein: CATSRGFGLNTGELFF. The chain is built from TRBV15 and TRBJ2-2; D might be TRBD2 (6 bases). CDR3 length: 16 residues. CDR1 LNHNV and CDR2 YYDKDF come from the germline V gene (reference sequence). V lost 1 base and J lost 2, with 11 bases in between.